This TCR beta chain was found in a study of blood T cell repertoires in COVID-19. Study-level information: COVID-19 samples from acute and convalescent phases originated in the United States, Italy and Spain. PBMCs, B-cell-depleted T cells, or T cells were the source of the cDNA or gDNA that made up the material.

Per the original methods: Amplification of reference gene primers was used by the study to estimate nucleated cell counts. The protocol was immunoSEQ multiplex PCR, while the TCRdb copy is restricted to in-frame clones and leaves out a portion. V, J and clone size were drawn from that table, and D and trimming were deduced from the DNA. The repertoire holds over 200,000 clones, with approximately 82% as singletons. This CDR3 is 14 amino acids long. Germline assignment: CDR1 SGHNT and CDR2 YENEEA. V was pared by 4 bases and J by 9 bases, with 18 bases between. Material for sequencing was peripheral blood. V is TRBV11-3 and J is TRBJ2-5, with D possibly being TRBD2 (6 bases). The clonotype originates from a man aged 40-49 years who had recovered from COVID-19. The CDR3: CASSWGDPSGAQYF. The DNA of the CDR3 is TGTGCCAGCAGCTGGGGGGACCCATCCGGGGCCCAGTACTTC.